This T cell receptor beta chain was obtained from a study of shared clonotypes between healthy human individuals. Findings and limits, study-wide: Generation of non-shared clonotypes was less probable than generation of clonotypes shared by all four donors.

Of note for this clone: Its antigen remains unidentified.

Naive CD8 cells comprised CD45RO-negative, CCR7-positively selected cells, excluding terminally differentiated effector memory CD45RA+ cells. The deep-level immunoSEQ assay was used. Assay: immunoSEQ multiplex PCR; the TCRdb copy retains only in-frame clones and omits some. The sample shows almost 700,000 clones, around 92% of them seen only once. This sequence was found in a man aged 25 to 45 in good health. The sample was naive CD8+ T cells sorted from blood.

CDR3 in DNA: TGTGCCAGCAGCTTAGCGAAGACTAGCGGTCAAGAGACCCAGTACTTC. Its protein is CASSLAKTSGQETQYF. The chain couples TRBV7-9 to TRBJ2-5; TRBD2 matches 9 bases. Germline V gene sequence: CDR1 SEHNR, CDR2 FQNEAQ (reference sequence). Germline trimming cut 0 bases from V and 2 bases from J; bases unmatched to any gene: 4. The CDR3 runs to 16 residues. Full variable domain (missing parts from reference TRBV7-9 and TRBJ2-5): DTGVSQNPRHKITKRGQNVTFRCDPISEHNRLYWYRQTLGQGPEFLTYFQNEAQLEKSRLLSDRFSAERPKGSFSTLEIQRTEQGDSAMYLCASSLAKTSGQETQYFGPGTRLLVL.